The clone carrying this T cell receptor (beta chain) showed up many times. Its antigen is currently unknown. This sample stems from a study of T cells in Graves' hyperthyroidism and ophthalmopathy. Germline V gene data show CDR1 as KGHDR and CDR2 as SFDVKD. Trimming left V 4 bases short and J 5 bases short, with 10 bases between. This CDR3 is 13 amino acids long. General study results and limits: Ophthalmopathy was told apart from stable hyperthyroidism by a 13 V-J model.

Patients with uncontrolled infections, other autoimmune diseases, pregnancy or lactation were excluded. The diagnostic basis comprised clinical symptoms, serum thyroxine and TRAb, thyroid ultrasound and orbital computed tomography. There were TCR beta CDR3 regions amplified from RNA transcripts. The HTBI primer set served for first-round RT-PCR of the TCR CDR3. TCRdb passed the multiplex PCR reads through MiXCR, listing each CDR3 protein once. The sample carries approximately 350,000 distinct CDR3 sequences, about 16% recorded once. Specimen: blood. This chain joins TRBV24-1 and TRBJ2-5, with D perhaps matching TRBD2 (6 bases). The sequence derives from a woman aged 60-70 years with Graves' ophthalmopathy. CDR3 in amino acids: CATSDGSVETQYF. CDR3 nucleotides: TGTGCCACCAGTGACGGGAGTGTGGAGACCCAGTACTTC.